Included here is one T cell receptor (beta chain) sequence, with context. The antigen remains unidentified. This sample is part of a study of post-analysis software for immune sequencing data. Study as a whole: Relapsing-remitting, secondary progressive and progressive-relapsing forms made up the multiple sclerosis disease courses.

Study-wide findings and caveats: Comparison of patients with controls showed roughly five TRBV segments more frequent in patients, TRBV5-6, TRBV5-1 and TRBV20-1 among them. For normalized Chao1 diversity, multiple sclerosis patients scored significantly lower than controls did.

Unique molecular identifiers had been added to the TCR beta cDNA libraries. From the PCR reads, TCRdb called clonotypes with MiXCR, one entry per CDR3 protein. The top ten hold less than 6% of the sample, which has 250,000 to 300,000 distinct CDR3 sequences, 36% seen once. Trimming at V came to 6 bases and at J to 0 bases, leaving 14 bases not matched to a gene. The CDR3 has 19 amino acids. The clonotype comes from a girl aged 5 to 17 with multiple sclerosis. V gene TRBV12-3 or TRBV12-4 combines with J gene TRBJ2-6, with TRBD1 identical over 7 bases. The material sequenced was blood. Written as DNA, the CDR3 is TGTGCCAGCAGCAACCCCCGACAGGGCCTTATCTCTGGGGCCAACGTCCTGACTTTC. It codes for CASSNPRQGLISGANVLTF.